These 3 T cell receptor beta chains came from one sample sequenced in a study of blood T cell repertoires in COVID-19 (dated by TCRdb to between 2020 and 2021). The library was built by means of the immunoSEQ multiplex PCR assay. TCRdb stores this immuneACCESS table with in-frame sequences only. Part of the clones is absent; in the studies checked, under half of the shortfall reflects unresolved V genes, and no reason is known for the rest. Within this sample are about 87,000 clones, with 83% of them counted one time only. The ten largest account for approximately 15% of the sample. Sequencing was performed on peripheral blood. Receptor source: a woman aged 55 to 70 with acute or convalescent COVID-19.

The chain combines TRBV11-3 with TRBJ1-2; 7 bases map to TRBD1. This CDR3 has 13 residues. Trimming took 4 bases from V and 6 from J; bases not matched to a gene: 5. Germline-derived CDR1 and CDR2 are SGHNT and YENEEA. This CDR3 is CASSSGTANGYTF. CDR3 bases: TGTGCCAGCAGCTCCGGGACAGCCAATGGCTACACCTTC.

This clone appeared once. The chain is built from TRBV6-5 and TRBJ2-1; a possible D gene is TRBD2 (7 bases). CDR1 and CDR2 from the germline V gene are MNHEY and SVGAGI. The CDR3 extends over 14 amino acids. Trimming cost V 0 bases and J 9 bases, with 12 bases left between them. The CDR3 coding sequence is TGTGCCAGCAGTTACTCCCGGGGGGCGGGTGAGCAGTTCTTC. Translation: CASSYSRGAGEQFF.

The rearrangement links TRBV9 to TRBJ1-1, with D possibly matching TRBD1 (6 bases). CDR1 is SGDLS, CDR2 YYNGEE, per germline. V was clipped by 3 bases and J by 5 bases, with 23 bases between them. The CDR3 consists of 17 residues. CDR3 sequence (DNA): TGTGCCAGCAGCGAGCCCCGGGGGGGCGCAAGGAATACTGAAGCTTTCTTT. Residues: CASSEPRGGARNTEAFF.